The present entry profiles one T cell receptor beta chain with its context. The entry originates in a study of identifying expanded T cells in peripheral blood. Profiling relied on immunoSEQ multiplex PCR, and the TCRdb table lists in-frame clones only, not all of them. The profile shows tens of thousands of clones, 84% of them singletons. In germline, CDR1 is SGHNT, CDR2 YYREEE (reference sequence). CDR3 length equals 15 residues. The V and J ends lost 1 base and 2 bases respectively, with 9 bases between them. This chain joins TRBV5-4 and TRBJ2-2; D call uncertain. The clonotype was recovered from a person between 18 and 69 years old in good health. What was sequenced was blood. This chain's CDR3 is CASSLNVGNTGELFF. Here the CDR3 DNA reads TGTGCCAGCAGCTTGAACGTTGGCAACACCGGGGAGCTGTTTTTT.